This T cell receptor beta chain was sequenced for a study of CD8+ T cells in alopecia areata. After isolation, RNA underwent reverse transcription to generate cDNA as the sequencing template. The table came from immunoSEQ multiplex PCR; TCRdb's copy has only in-frame clones and leaves some out. The profile shows a few hundred thousand clones, 30% to 40% of them singletons. Stated treatment: oral pan-JAK inhibitor, 5-10 mg twice daily. This clone was seen more than once but under ten times. The CDR3 length is 14 residues. V lost 1 base and J lost 0, with 4 bases in between. CDR1 KGHSH and CDR2 LQKENI come from the germline V gene.

The sequence derives from a human donor with alopecia areata. The rearrangement uses TRBV18 and TRBJ2-1, with D uncertain. Sequences were derived from CD4+ T cells sorted from blood, sampled between weeks 30 and 35, from a patient treated with tofacitinib. The CDR3 here is CASSPQSSYNEQFF. For the CDR3, the DNA is TGTGCCAGCTCACCACAGAGCTCCTACAATGAGCAGTTCTTC.